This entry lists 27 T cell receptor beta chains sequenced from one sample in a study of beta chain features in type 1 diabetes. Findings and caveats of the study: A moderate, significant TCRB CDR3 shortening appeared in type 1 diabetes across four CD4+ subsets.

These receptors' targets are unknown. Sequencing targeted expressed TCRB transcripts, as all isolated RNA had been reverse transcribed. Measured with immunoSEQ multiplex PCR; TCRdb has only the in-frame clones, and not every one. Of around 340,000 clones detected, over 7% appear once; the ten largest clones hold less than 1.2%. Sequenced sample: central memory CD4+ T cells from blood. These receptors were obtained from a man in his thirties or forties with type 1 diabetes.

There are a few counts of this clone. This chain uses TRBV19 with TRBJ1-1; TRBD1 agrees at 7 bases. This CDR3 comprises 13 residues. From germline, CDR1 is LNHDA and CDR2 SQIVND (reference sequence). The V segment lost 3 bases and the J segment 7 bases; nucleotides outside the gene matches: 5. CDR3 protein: CASSITRDSEAFF. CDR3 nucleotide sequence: TGTGCCAGTAGTATCACCCGGGACAGTGAAGCTTTCTTT.

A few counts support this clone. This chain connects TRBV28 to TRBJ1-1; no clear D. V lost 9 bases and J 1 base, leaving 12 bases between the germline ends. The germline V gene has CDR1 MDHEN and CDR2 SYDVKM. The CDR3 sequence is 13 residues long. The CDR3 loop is CASVTSENTEAFF. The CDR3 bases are TGTGCCAGTGTTACCTCAGAGAACACTGAAGCTTTCTTT. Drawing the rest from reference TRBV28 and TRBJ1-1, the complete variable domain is DVKVTQSSRYLVKRTGEKVFLECVQDMDHENMFWYRQDPGLGLRLIYFSYDVKMKEKGDIPEGYSVSREKKERFSLILESASTNQTSMYLCASVTSENTEAFFGQGTRLTVV.

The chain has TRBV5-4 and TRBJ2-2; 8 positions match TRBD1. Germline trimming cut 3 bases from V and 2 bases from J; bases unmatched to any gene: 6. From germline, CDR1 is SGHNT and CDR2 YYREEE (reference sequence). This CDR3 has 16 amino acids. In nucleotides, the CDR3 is TGTGCCAGCAGCTCCGGGACAGGTCGAAACACCGGGGAGCTGTTTTTT. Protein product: CASSSGTGRNTGELFF.

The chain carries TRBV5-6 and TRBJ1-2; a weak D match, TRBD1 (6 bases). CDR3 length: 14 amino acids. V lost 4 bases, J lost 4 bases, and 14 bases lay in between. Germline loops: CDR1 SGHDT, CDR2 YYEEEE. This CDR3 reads CASSAGQFSYGYTF. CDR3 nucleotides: TGTGCCAGCAGCGCCGGACAGTTTTCCTATGGCTACACCTTC.

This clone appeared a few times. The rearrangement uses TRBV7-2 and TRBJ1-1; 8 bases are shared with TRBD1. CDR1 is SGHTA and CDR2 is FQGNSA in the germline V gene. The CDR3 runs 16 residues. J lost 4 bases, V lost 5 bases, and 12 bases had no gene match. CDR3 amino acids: CASSTRTGWLGTEAFF. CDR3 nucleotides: TGTGCCAGCAGCACCCGGACAGGGTGGTTGGGCACTGAAGCTTTCTTT.

CDR3 sequence reads: CAWSGALTSETQYF. For the CDR3, the DNA is TGTGCCTGGAGCGGGGCGTTAACCTCCGAGACCCAGTACTTC. The chain combines TRBV30 with TRBJ2-5, with D possibly called TRBD1 or TRBD2 (5 bases each). The length of the CDR3 is 14 residues. Looked up from germline, CDR1 is GTSNPN and CDR2 is SVGIG (reference sequence). Trimming pared 3 bases from V and 5 bases from J, leaving 16 bases between.

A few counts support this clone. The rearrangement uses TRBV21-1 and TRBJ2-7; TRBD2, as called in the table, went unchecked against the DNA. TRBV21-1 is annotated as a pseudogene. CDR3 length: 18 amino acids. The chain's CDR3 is CASSKVGKGGKVTYEQYF. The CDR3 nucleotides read TGTGCCAGCAGCAAAGTGGGAAAAGGAGGGAAAGTCACCTACGAGCAGTACTTC.

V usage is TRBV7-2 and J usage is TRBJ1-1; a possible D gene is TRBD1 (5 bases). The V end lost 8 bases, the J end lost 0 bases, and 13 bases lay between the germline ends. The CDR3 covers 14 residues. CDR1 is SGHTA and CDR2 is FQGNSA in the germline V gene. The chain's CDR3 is CASALGVMNTEAFF. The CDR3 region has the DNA TGTGCCAGCGCATTAGGGGTGATGAACACTGAAGCTTTCTTT. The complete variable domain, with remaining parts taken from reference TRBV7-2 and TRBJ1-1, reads GAGVSQSPSNKVTEKGKDVELRCDPISGHTALYWYRQSLGQGLEFLIYFQGNSAPDKSGLPSDRFSAERTGGSVSTLTIQRTQQEDSAVYLCASALGVMNTEAFFGQGTRLTVV.

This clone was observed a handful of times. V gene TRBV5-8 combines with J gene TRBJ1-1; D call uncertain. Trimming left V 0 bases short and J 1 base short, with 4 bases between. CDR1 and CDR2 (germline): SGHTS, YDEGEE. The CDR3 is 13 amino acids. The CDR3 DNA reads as TGTGCCAGCAGCTTGGGCCCGAACACTGAAGCTTTCTTT. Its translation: CASSLGPNTEAFF.

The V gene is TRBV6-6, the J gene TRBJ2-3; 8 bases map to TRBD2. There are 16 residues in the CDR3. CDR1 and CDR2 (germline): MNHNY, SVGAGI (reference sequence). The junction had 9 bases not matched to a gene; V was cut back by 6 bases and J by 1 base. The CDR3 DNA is TGTGCCAGCAGCTTCAGCGGGGGCCGGGGCACAGATACGCAGTATTTT. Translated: CASSFSGGRGTDTQYF.

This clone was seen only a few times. This CDR3 reads CASSAVDEQFF. In nucleotides, the CDR3 is TGTGCCAGCAGTGCCGTAGATGAGCAGTTCTTC. This chain links TRBV6-5 with TRBJ2-1; D gene unclear. The CDR3 is 11 amino acids. Per germline, CDR1 MNHEY and CDR2 SVGAGI. V dropped 5 bases and J dropped 8 bases, with 7 bases sitting between them.

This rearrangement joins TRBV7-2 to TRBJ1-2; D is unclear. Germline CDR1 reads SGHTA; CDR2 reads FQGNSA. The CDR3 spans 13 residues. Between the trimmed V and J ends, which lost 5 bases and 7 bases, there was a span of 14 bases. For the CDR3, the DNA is TGTGCCAGCAGCCCAGACATAGCGGGTGGCTACACCTTC. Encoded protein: CASSPDIAGGYTF.

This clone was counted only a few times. The chain's CDR3 is CASSIDHSYEQYF. The CDR3 DNA follows: TGTGCCAGTAGTATAGACCACTCCTACGAGCAGTACTTC. V is TRBV19 and J is TRBJ2-7; unclear D gene. CDR1 is LNHDA and CDR2 is SQIVND in the germline V gene (reference sequence). This CDR3 contains 13 residues. V shed 0 bases and J shed 0 bases, with 3 bases lying between them. The whole variable domain, remainder taken from reference TRBV19 and TRBJ2-7, is DGGITQSPKYLFRKEGQNVTLSCEQNLNHDAMYWYRQDPGQGLRLIYYSQIVNDFQKGDIAEGYSVSREKKESFPLTVTSAQKNPTAFYLCASSIDHSYEQYFGPGTRLTVT.

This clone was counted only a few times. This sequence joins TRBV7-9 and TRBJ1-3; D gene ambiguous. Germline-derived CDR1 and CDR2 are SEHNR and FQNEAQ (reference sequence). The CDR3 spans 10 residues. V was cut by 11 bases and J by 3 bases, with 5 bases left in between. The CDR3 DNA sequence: TGTGCCGTGAGTGGAAACACCATATATTTT. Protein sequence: CAVSGNTIYF.

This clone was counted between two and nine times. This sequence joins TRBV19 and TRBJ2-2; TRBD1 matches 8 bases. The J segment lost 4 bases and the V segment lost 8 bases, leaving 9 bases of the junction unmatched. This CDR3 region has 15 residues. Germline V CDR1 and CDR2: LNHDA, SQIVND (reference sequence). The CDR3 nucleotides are TGTGCCAGTCTATATCGGGGGACAGGCACCGGGGAGCTGTTTTTT. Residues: CASLYRGTGTGELFF.

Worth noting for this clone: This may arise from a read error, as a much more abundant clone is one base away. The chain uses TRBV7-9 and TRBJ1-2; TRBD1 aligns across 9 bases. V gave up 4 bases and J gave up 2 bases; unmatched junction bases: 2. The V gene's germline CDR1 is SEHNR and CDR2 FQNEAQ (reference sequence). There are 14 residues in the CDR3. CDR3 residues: CASSYGTGNYGYTF. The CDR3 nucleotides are TGTGCCAGCAGCTACGGGACAGGGAACTATGGCTACACCTTC.

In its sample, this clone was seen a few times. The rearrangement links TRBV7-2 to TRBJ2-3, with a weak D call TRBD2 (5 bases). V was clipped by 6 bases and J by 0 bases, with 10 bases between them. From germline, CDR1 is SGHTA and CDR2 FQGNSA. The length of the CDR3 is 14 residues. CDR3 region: CASRESGSTDTQYF. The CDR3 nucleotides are TGTGCCAGCAGAGAGTCGGGGAGCACAGATACGCAGTATTTT.

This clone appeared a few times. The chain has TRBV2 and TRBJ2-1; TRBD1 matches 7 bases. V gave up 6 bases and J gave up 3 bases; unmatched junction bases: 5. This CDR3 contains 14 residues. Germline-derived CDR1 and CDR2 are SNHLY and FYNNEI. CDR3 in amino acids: CASRRQGNYNEQFF. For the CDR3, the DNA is TGTGCCAGCAGAAGACAGGGCAACTACAATGAGCAGTTCTTC.

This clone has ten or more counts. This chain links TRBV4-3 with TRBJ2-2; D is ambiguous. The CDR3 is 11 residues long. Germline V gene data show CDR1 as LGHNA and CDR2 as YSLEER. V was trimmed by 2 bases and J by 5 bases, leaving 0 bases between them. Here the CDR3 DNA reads TGCGCCAGCAGCCAAACCGGGGAGCTGTTTTTT. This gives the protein CASSQTGELFF.

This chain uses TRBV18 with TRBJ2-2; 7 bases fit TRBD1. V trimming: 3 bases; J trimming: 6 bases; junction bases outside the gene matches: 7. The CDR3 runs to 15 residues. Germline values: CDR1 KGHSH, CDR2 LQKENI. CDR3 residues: CASSPYQTGSGELFF. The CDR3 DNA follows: TGTGCCAGCTCACCCTACCAGACAGGGTCCGGGGAGCTGTTTTTT.

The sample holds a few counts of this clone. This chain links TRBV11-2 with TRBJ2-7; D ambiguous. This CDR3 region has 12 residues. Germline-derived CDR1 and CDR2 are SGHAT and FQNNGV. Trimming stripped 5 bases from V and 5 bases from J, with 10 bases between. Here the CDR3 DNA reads TGTGCCAGCAGCCCCCAGCGACACGAGCAGTACTTC. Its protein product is CASSPQRHEQYF.

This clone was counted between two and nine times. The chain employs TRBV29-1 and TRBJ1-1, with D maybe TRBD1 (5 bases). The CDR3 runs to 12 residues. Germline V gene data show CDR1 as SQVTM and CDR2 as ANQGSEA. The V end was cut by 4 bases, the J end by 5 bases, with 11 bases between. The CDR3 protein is CSVVREGTEAFF. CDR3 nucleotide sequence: TGCAGCGTTGTCAGGGAAGGGACTGAAGCTTTCTTT.

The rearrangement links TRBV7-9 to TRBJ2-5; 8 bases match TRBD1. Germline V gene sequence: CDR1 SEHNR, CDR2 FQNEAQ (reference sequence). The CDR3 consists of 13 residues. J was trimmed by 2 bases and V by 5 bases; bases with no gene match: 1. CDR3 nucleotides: TGTGCCAGCAGCAGGGACAGGCAAGAGACCCAGTACTTC. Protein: CASSRDRQETQYF.

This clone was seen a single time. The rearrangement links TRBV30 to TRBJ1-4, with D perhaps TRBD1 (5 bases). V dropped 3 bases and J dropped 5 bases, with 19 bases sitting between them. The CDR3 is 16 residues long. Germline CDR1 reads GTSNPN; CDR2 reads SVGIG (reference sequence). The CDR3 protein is CAWRSLWGPFNEKLFF. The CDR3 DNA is TGTGCCTGGAGGTCCTTGTGGGGCCCCTTCAATGAAAAACTGTTTTTT. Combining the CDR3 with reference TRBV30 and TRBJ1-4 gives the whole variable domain SQTIHQWPATLVQPVGSPLSLECTVEGTSNPNLYWYRQAAGRGLQLLFYSVGIGQISSEVPQNLSASRPQDRQFILSSKKLLLSDSGFYLCAWRSLWGPFNEKLFFGSGTQLSVL.

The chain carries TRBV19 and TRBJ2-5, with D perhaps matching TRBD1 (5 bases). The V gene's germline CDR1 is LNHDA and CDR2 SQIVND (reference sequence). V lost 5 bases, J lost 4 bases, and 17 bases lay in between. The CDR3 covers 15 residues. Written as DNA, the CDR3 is TGTGCCAGTAGTTTAATAGACAATAGGGGAGAGACCCAGTACTTC. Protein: CASSLIDNRGETQYF. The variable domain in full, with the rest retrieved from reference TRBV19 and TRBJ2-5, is DGGITQSPKYLFRKEGQNVTLSCEQNLNHDAMYWYRQDPGQGLRLIYYSQIVNDFQKGDIAEGYSVSREKKESFPLTVTSAQKNPTAFYLCASSLIDNRGETQYFGPGTRLLVL.

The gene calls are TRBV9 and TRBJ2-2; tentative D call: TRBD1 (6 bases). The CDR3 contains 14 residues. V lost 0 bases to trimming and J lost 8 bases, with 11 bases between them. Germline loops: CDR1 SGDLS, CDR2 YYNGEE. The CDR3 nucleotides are TGTGCCAGCAGCGTAGGAACAGGGACAGGGGAGCTGTTTTTT. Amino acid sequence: CASSVGTGTGELFF.

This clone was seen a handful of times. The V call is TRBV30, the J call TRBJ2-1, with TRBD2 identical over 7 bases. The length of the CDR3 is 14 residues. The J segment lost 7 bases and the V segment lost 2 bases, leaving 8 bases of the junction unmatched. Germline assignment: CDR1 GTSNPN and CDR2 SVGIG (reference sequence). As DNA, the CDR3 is TGTGCCTGGAGTCCCTGGGGGGGACTTAATGAGCAGTTCTTC. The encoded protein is CAWSPWGGLNEQFF. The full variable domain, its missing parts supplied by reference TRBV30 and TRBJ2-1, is SQTIHQWPATLVQPVGSPLSLECTVEGTSNPNLYWYRQAAGRGLQLLFYSVGIGQISSEVPQNLSASRPQDRQFILSSKKLLLSDSGFYLCAWSPWGGLNEQFFGPGTRLTVL.